The 16 T cell receptor beta chains below all came from one sample that was sequenced in a study of blood T cell repertoires in COVID-19. Profiling relied on immunoSEQ multiplex PCR, and the TCRdb table lists in-frame clones only, not all of them. This sample has more than 200,000 clones, with 75% to 90% found just once. Sample: PBMCs or T cells enriched from blood (not recorded which). Source of these receptors: a woman in her 30s with acute COVID-19.

CDR3 coding DNA: TGTGCCAGTAGTTACGGACAGGGCTACGAGCAGTACTTC. Its protein is CASSYGQGYEQYF. This rearrangement joins TRBV19 to TRBJ2-7, with 8 positions matching TRBD1. The CDR3 totals 13 residues. The germline V gene encodes CDR1 LNHDA and CDR2 SQIVND (reference sequence). The ends lost 5 bases at V and 3 bases at J; junction bases unmatched: 3.

The sample holds one count of this clone. The V and J genes are TRBV7-3 and TRBJ2-7; TRBD1 agrees at 9 bases. CDR3 size: 15 residues. The V and J ends lost 2 bases and 0 bases, in that order; junction bases with no gene match: 2. From germline, CDR1 is SGHTA and CDR2 FQGTGA. Written as DNA, the CDR3 is TGTGCCAGCAGCTTAGGGACAGGGAGCTCCTACGAGCAGTACTTC. It is translated as CASSLGTGSSYEQYF. Full variable domain (rest looked up from reference TRBV7-3 and TRBJ2-7): GAGVSQTPSNKVTEKGKYVELRCDPISGHTALYWYRQSLGQGPEFLIYFQGTGAADDSGLPNDRFFAVRPEGSVSTLKIQRTERGDSAVYLCASSLGTGSSYEQYFGPGTRLTVT.

The V call is TRBV27, the J call TRBJ1-2, with TRBD1 identical over 7 bases. The CDR3 runs to 15 residues. Unmatched junction bases numbered 13, after V lost 8 bases and J lost 4 bases. Germline V lookup: CDR1 MNHEY, CDR2 SMNVEV (reference sequence). CDR3 region: CASRDRGGLGYGYTF. In DNA form, the CDR3 reads TGTGCCAGCCGGGATCGAGGGGGCTTGGGCTATGGCTACACCTTC.

This chain joins TRBV27 and TRBJ2-7, with D possibly TRBD1 on 5 matching bases. This CDR3 has 15 amino acids. V shed 3 bases and J shed 2 bases, with 14 bases lying between them. CDR1 and CDR2 (germline): MNHEY, SMNVEV (reference sequence). In DNA, the CDR3 is TGTGCCAGCAGTTTTATAGGGAACAGGCCCTACGAGCAGTACTTC. Translated, it gives CASSFIGNRPYEQYF.

Here the CDR3 reads CASRNVRGLLAGGIEQFF. The DNA for the CDR3 is TGTGCCAGCAGGAATGTCCGGGGCTTGCTAGCGGGAGGGATTGAGCAGTTCTTC. The chain has TRBV27 and TRBJ2-1, with 12 nucleotides matching TRBD2. Per the germline V gene, CDR1 is MNHEY and CDR2 is SMNVEV (reference sequence). J was trimmed by 9 bases and V by 6 bases; bases with no gene match: 18. The CDR3 runs to 18 residues.

J is TRBJ1-4 and V is TRBV5-5, with 9 nucleotides matching TRBD1. Germline assignment: CDR1 SGHKS and CDR2 YYEKEE (reference sequence). V shed 1 base, J shed 10 bases, and the junction held 11 bases outside the gene matches. This CDR3 contains 16 residues. CDR3 DNA sequence: TGTGCCAGCAGCTTGCTAACCCCGGGACAGGGAGTAAAACTGTTTTTT. Residues: CASSLLTPGQGVKLFF.

The chain is built from TRBV12-3 or TRBV12-4 and TRBJ1-1; D possibly corresponds to TRBD1 (6 bases). V dropped 9 bases and J dropped 3 bases, with 14 bases sitting between them. CDR3 length: 13 residues. The CDR3 DNA follows: TGTGCCAGTAAGAACAGGGCTGACACTGAAGCTTTCTTT. Protein sequence: CASKNRADTEAFF.

The rearrangement uses TRBV6-1 and TRBJ1-2, with D perhaps TRBD1 (5 bases). The CDR3 length is 14 residues. V lost 1 base to trimming and J lost 7 bases, with 13 bases between them. Germline CDR1 MNHNS, CDR2 SASEGT. The DNA of the CDR3 is TGTGCCAGCAGTGAAGTGGAACAGGTCTCTGGCTACACCTTC. Its translation is CASSEVEQVSGYTF.

The chain joins TRBV19 to TRBJ2-4, with a weak D call TRBD1 (5 bases). Per the germline V gene, CDR1 is LNHDA and CDR2 is SQIVND (reference sequence). The CDR3 totals 15 residues. V was trimmed by 7 bases and J by 0 bases, leaving 13 bases between them. CDR3 region: CASTTDIVAKNIQYF. The CDR3 DNA is TGTGCCAGTACGACGGACATTGTAGCCAAAAACATTCAGTACTTC.

The chain combines TRBV11-3 with TRBJ2-3; 10 bases map to TRBD2. The junction had 13 bases not matched to a gene; V was cut back by 5 bases and J by 8 bases. The germline gives CDR1 SGHNT, CDR2 YENEEA. This CDR3 has 16 amino acids. CDR3 sequence: CASSLYSGGPLATQYF. CDR3 nucleotides: TGTGCCAGCAGCCTCTATAGCGGGGGGCCCTTGGCTACGCAGTATTTT.

This rearrangement joins TRBV5-4 to TRBJ2-3; 8 nucleotides align to TRBD2. The CDR3 is 17 amino acids. Trimming removed 2 bases from V and 3 bases from J; junction bases left unmatched: 11. Germline V lookup: CDR1 SGHNT, CDR2 YYREEE (reference sequence). The CDR3 reads CASSLFNLAGGTDTQYF. The CDR3 coding sequence is TGTGCCAGCAGCTTATTTAACCTAGCGGGCGGGACAGATACGCAGTATTTT. The complete variable domain, with remaining parts taken from reference TRBV5-4 and TRBJ2-3, reads ETGVTQSPTHLIKTRGQQVTLRCSSQSGHNTVSWYQQALGQGPQFIFQYYREEENGRGNFPPRFSGLQFPNYSSELNVNALELDDSALYLCASSLFNLAGGTDTQYFGPGTRLTVL.

This clone was recorded only once. The chain is built from TRBV12-3 or TRBV12-4 and TRBJ2-7, with 7 bases aligning to TRBD1. The CDR3 covers 13 residues. The ends lost 6 bases at V and 7 bases at J; junction bases unmatched: 9. The DNA of the CDR3 is TGTGCCAGCAGGGTAACAGGGGTGGAGGAGCAGTACTTC. Translating it yields CASRVTGVEEQYF.

This clone was seen ten or more times. The chain couples TRBV5-6 to TRBJ1-4; TRBD1 matches 9 bases. With 2 bases clipped from V and 7 bases from J, the junction kept 6 bases outside the gene matches. The CDR3 spans 15 residues. CDR1 is SGHDT and CDR2 is YYEEEE in the germline V gene. The CDR3 DNA reads TGTGCCAGCAGCTTACAGGGACAGGGTTTTGAAAAACTGTTTTTT. Translated, it gives CASSLQGQGFEKLFF.

The chain uses TRBV7-2 and TRBJ2-5, with a tentative D call TRBD2 (5 bases). The CDR3 has 15 residues. Germline loops: CDR1 SGHTA, CDR2 FQGNSA. Trimming shortened V by 2 bases and J by 5 bases, and 15 bases separated the two germline ends. Written as DNA, the CDR3 is TGTGCCAGCAGCTTATCCCCCGGGAAGTGGGAGACCCAGTACTTC. Translation: CASSLSPGKWETQYF.

The chain carries TRBV9 and TRBJ2-7; perhaps TRBD1 as D (5 bases). Per the germline V gene, CDR1 is SGDLS and CDR2 is YYNGEE. This CDR3 comprises 13 residues. The germline V and J ends were trimmed by 5 bases and 5 bases, with 14 bases remaining between them. CDR3 in amino acids: CASSHPDRDEQYF. CDR3 nucleotides: TGTGCCAGCAGTCATCCAGACAGAGACGAGCAGTACTTC.

This clone was picked up one time. The V and J genes are TRBV18 and TRBJ1-2; D gene ambiguous. This CDR3 comprises 16 residues. From germline, CDR1 is KGHSH and CDR2 LQKENI. The V gene lost 2 bases and the J gene lost 3 bases, with 16 bases spanning the gap. CDR3 sequence (DNA): TGTGCCAGCTCACCAACGCACAGAGACGGGGACTATGGCTACACCTTC. Amino acids: CASSPTHRDGDYGYTF. Full variable domain (rest looked up from reference TRBV18 and TRBJ1-2): NAGVMQNPRHLVRRRGQEARLRCSPMKGHSHVYWYRQLPEEGLKFMVYLQKENIIDESGMPKERFSAEFPKEGPSILRIQQVVRGDSAAYFCASSPTHRDGDYGYTFGSGTRLTVV.